A single T cell receptor beta chain is shown here with its context. The source of the sample is a study of T cell changes during pregnancy in multiple sclerosis. The CDR3 contains 15 residues. V was clipped by 5 bases and J by 5 bases; unmatched bases: 6. Germline V gives CDR1 LGHNA, CDR2 YNFKEQ. Assay used: immunoSEQ multiplex PCR; TCRdb lists only in-frame clones, some missing. The repertoire includes 20,000 to 30,000 clones, around nine tenths of them detected once, and less than 0.8% sits in the top ten. This sequence joins TRBV4-2 and TRBJ1-6; 7 bases are a match to TRBD1. The sample consisted of CD4+ T cells from peripheral blood mononuclear cells, taken in the first trimester of pregnancy. This sequence was found in a female donor in good health, enrolled as a control in a pregnancy study. The CDR3 DNA reads as TGTGCCAGCAGCTACTATGACAGGGATAATTCACCCCTCCACTTT. It is translated as CASSYYDRDNSPLHF.